This is a list of T cell receptor beta chains from one sample in a study of CD8+CD57+ T cells in acquired aplastic anemia. MiXCR, run by TCRdb on the reads, gives a single entry per CDR3 protein. The table lists around 400,000 distinct CDR3 sequences, around 68% of them singletons. The specimen was sorted CD4+, CD8+, or CD8+CD57+ T cells (not recorded which) from PBMCs. The receptors were gathered from a human donor in good health, serving as a control. The CDR3 runs from the conserved cysteine through the conserved F or W. The D gene is left open where the match is weak. Size is stated for part of the rows, as once, few or many counts, or as a class when the clone is expanded.

v_call	d_call	j_call	clone_size	cdr3_aa	cdr3_nt
TRBV7-2	-	TRBJ1-2	-	CASSLASRTPGYCF	TGTGCCAGCAGCTTAGCGAGTCGAACACCGGGGTACTGTTTC
TRBV7-3	-	TRBJ2-3	once	CASSLRGKGDTQYF	TGTGCCAGCAGCTTAAGGGGGAAAGGAGATACGCAGTATTTT
TRBV7-2	-	TRBJ1-1	-	CASSPSRHGTEAFF	TGTGCCAGCAGCCCAAGCAGACACGGTACCGAAGCTTTCTTT
TRBV7-2	TRBD1	TRBJ1-4	-	CASSPTTGSYNEKLFF	TGTGCCAGCAGCCCGACGACAGGGTCCTACAATGAAAAACTGTTTTTT
TRBV20-1	TRBD2	TRBJ2-7	many	CRPSGGSYEQYF	TGCAGGCCGAGCGGGGGGTCCTACGAGCAGTACTTC
TRBV7-2	TRBD1	TRBJ2-7	-	CASSPLGQELEEDF	TGTGCCAGCAGCCCGCTAGGACAGGAACTCGAGGAGGACTTC
TRBV7-3	TRBD1	TRBJ1-5	-	CASSPGQGGIGSTQHF	TGTGCCAGCAGTCCCGGACAGGGGGGTATCGGCAGTACTCAGCATTTT
TRBV25-1	TRBD1	TRBJ2-7	few	CASTPDRGPACEQYF	TGTGCCAGCACCCCTGACAGGGGCCCCGCGTGCGAGCAGTACTTC
TRBV20-1	TRBD1	TRBJ1-2	once	CSALGQGYGYTF	TGCAGTGCTTTAGGACAGGGCTATGGCTACACCTTC
TRBV7-2	-	TRBJ2-5	few	CASSLKAGETQYF	TGTGCCAGCAGCTTAAAGGCAGGGGAGACCCAGTACTTC
TRBV9	TRBD2	TRBJ2-3	many	CASSDRLAGGKDTQYF	TGTGCCAGCAGCGACCGACTAGCGGGGGGTAAGGATACGCAGTATTTT
TRBV2	-	TRBJ2-1	many	CASGDTNSYNEQFF	TGTGCCAGCGGCGACACAAATTCCTACAATGAGCAGTTCTTC
TRBV28	TRBD1	TRBJ1-4	-	CAGSSGQVREKLFF	TGTGCCGGCAGCTCGGGACAGGTTCGTGAAAAACTGTTTTTT
TRBV12-3/TRBV12-4	-	TRBJ1-6	-	CASSRLGRPSSTFNSPLHF	TGTGCCAGCAGCCGACTAGGTAGACCCAGCAGTACGTTTAATTCACCCCTCCACTTT
TRBV5-8	-	TRBJ1-6	-	CASIEERHAGSPLHF	TGTGCCAGCATAGAGGAGCGGCATGCGGGTTCACCCCTCCACTTT
TRBV9	-	TRBJ2-7	-	CASSAGHGTNYERF	TGTGCCAGCAGCGCAGGGCACGGCACCAACTACGAGCGCTTC
TRBV10-3	-	TRBJ1-2	-	CAVSGTDRYYGYTF	TGTGCCGTCAGCGGGACCGACAGGTACTATGGCTACACCTTC
TRBV19	TRBD2	TRBJ2-1	many	CASTHIAGGLTSNEQFF	TGTGCCAGTACTCACATAGCGGGGGGGCTTACTTCGAATGAGCAGTTCTTC
TRBV20-1	-	TRBJ1-2	-	CSAREEAGWGYTF	TGCAGTGCTAGGGAGGAGGCAGGGTGGGGCTACACCTTC
TRBV4-3	-	TRBJ1-3	-	CASSQDSAGDDTIYF	TGCGCCAGCAGCCAAGATTCCGCGGGGGATGACACCATATATTTT
TRBV19	TRBD1	TRBJ2-7	-	CASTDRAGSYEQYF	TGTGCCAGCACTGACAGGGCGGGCTCCTACGAGCAGTACTTC
TRBV4-3	-	TRBJ2-5	-	CASSHDRQETQYF	TGCGCCAGCAGCCACGACAGACAGGAGACCCAGTACTTC
TRBV20-1	-	TRBJ1-2	-	CSAAKKQNTAF	TGCAGTGCGGCTAAGAAACAGAACACTGCCTTC
TRBV7-2	-	TRBJ1-6	many	CASSFGNSPLHF	TGTGCCAGCAGCTTCGGGAATTCACCCCTCCACTTT
TRBV7-2	-	TRBJ2-7	once	CASSSGGLYEQYF	TGTGCCAGCAGCTCCGGAGGCCTCTACGAGCAGTACTTC
TRBV9	TRBD2	TRBJ2-1	-	CASSVTGLAINEQFF	TGTGCCAGCAGCGTAACTGGACTAGCGATCAATGAGCAGTTCTTC
TRBV20-1	TRBD1	TRBJ1-5	many	CSARGDRGDQPQHF	TGCAGTGCTAGAGGGGACAGGGGAGATCAGCCCCAGCATTTT
TRBV7-8	-	TRBJ1-2	-	CASSSGDNRGYTF	TGTGCCAGCAGCTCCGGGGACAACAGGGGCTACACCTTC
TRBV11-1	-	TRBJ1-1	-	CASSHDLCYTEAFF	TGTGCCAGCAGCCATGATCTGTGTTACACTGAAGCTTTCTTT
TRBV2	TRBD1	TRBJ2-7	few	CASSGQVPYEQYF	TGTGCCAGCAGCGGACAGGTACCCTACGAGCAGTACTTC
TRBV9	TRBD2	TRBJ2-3	-	CASSVGVAAGGRGSTDTQYF	TGTGCCAGCAGCGTAGGTGTGGCTGCGGGGGGGCGAGGTAGCACAGATACGCAGTATTTT
TRBV3-1	TRBD1	TRBJ1-3	many	CASSHGTEFSGNTIYF	TGTGCCAGCAGCCACGGGACAGAGTTCTCTGGAAACACCATATATTTT
TRBV12-3/TRBV12-4	TRBD1	TRBJ2-3	-	CASSQNRGQGTDTQYF	TGTGCCAGCAGCCAAAACAGGGGCCAGGGCACAGATACGCAGTATTTT
TRBV6-1	-	TRBJ2-3	-	CASSEVYVGGGTDTQYF	TGTGCCAGCAGTGAAGTGTACGTTGGCGGGGGCACAGATACGCAGTATTTT
TRBV7-2	TRBD1	TRBJ1-5	-	CASSLSEGASLNQPQHF	TGTGCCAGTAGTTTATCGGAGGGGGCATCCCTGAATCAGCCCCAGCATTTT
TRBV5-1	-	TRBJ2-7	-	CASSPTPNYGGEQYF	TGCGCCAGCAGCCCTACACCGAACTATGGTGGGGAGCAGTACTTC
TRBV7-9	-	TRBJ1-5	-	CASSLNGGNQPQHF	TGTGCCAGCAGCTTAAATGGTGGCAATCAGCCCCAGCATTTT
TRBV19	TRBD1	TRBJ2-1	few	CAASGQGNRQFF	TGTGCCGCCTCGGGACAGGGGAATCGGCAGTTCTTC
TRBV5-1	TRBD1	TRBJ1-6	many	CASSWDRGDNSPLHF	TGCGCCAGCAGCTGGGACAGGGGTGATAATTCACCCCTCCACTTT
TRBV10-3	TRBD1	TRBJ1-6	-	CAISEGPTGGSPLHF	TGTGCCATCAGTGAGGGACCAACAGGGGGTTCACCCCTCCACTTT
TRBV9	-	TRBJ1-4	-	CASSHRPVGNQKLFF	TGTGCCAGCAGCCACCGTCCCGTGGGTAATCAAAAACTGTTTTTT
TRBV7-8	-	TRBJ2-5	-	CASSFRGVSRETQYF	TGTGCCAGCAGCTTTAGGGGGGTCTCCCGTGAGACCCAGTACTTC
TRBV7-2	-	TRBJ1-5	few	CASSLLQSTGELLHF	TGTGCCAGCAGCTTACTTCAGAGTACCGGGGAGCTGTTGCATTTT
TRBV20-1	TRBD1	TRBJ2-3	-	CSASATGGTDTQYF	TGCAGTGCTAGCGCGACAGGGGGCACAGATACGCAGTATTTT
TRBV20-1	TRBD1	TRBJ1-2	once	CSTATGTGHGYTF	TGCAGTACCGCCACCGGGACAGGGCATGGCTACACCTTC
TRBV7-8	-	TRBJ2-5	once	CASSLTLPLETQYF	TGTGCCAGCAGCCTTACTCTGCCCCTGGAGACCCAGTACTTC
TRBV24-1	-	TRBJ1-5	-	CATSLYPSQKKGNQPQHF	TGTGCCACCAGTTTGTACCCCTCACAAAAAAAGGGCAATCAGCCCCAGCATTTT
TRBV10-3	-	TRBJ1-3	-	CAVSEGAGNTIYF	TGTGCCGTCAGCGAGGGCGCTGGAAACACCATATATTTT
TRBV6-2/TRBV6-3	-	TRBJ2-4	few	CASSYRTPRIQYF	TGTGCCAGCAGTTACCGGACCCCACGCATTCAGTACTTC
TRBV20-1	-	TRBJ2-1	-	CSASGDLRGQQFF	TGCAGTGCTAGCGGAGACTTGCGGGGACAGCAGTTCTTC
TRBV6-9	TRBD2	TRBJ2-3	-	CASSVGLAGGPDTQYF	TGTGCCAGCAGCGTAGGCCTAGCGGGGGGTCCAGATACGCAGTATTTT